This entry describes one T cell receptor beta chain. Its cognate antigen has yet to be identified. One base away there is no much larger clone; base qualities are not given. The immunoSEQ Assay, a bias-controlled multiplex PCR, was used to amplify TCRbeta CDR3 regions from genomic DNA. Under the source paper's analysis protocol: Nucleated cell counts per sample were estimated from amplification of reference gene primers within the assay. To quantify the absolute abundance of each unique TCRbeta CDR3 rearrangement, sequence reads were collapsed and filtered. For each sample, productive Simpson clonality was calculated as the square root of Simpson's diversity index across productive rearrangements. In its TCRdb copy, this immuneACCESS table keeps in-frame sequences only and misses some clones. Where compared with another copy, unresolved V genes explain less than half of these, and the others have no known cause. V, J and clone size are taken as reported in that table, and D and trimming were inferred from the DNA itself. The sample data list some 370,000 clones, and 80% to 90% of these were observed just once. The ten largest clones take up roughly 1.2% of the sample.

This sample is part of a study of blood T cell repertoires in COVID-19 (dated by TCRdb to 2020 to 2021). For context, the study as a whole: Samples covering the acute and convalescent phases of COVID-19 were provided by collaborators in the United States, Italy and Spain. The sample metadata nearly always contained a de-identified subject ID, COVID-19 status, age in years and sex. The prospective study material was composed of cDNA or gDNA derived from T cells, B-cell-depleted T cells, or PBMCs. The samples were drawn from the first 160 participants of the ongoing ImmuneRACE study and from more than 1,000 subjects provided by 6 global collaborators. The repertoires were released in a freely available public database intended as a resource for research on the immune response to SARS-CoV-2. HLA class I and class II types, where available, came from metadata supplied by the sample provider rather than from assay-based typing. Deeply sampled blood TCRbeta repertoires from subjects exposed to, actively infected with, or recovered from COVID-19 were included in the dataset. The study at large found these results: The amount of clinical and demographic metadata varied by source and participant and was provided uncurated.

Whole blood was collected in K2EDTA tubes by collaborating institutions according to the institutions' own protocols. Collaborator samples were shipped for TCRbeta analysis as frozen whole blood, isolated PBMCs, or DNA extracted from either sample type. Reading from cysteine to phenylalanine, the CDR3 counts 12 amino acids. Kept here is only the CDR3 DNA, which spans 36 bases and is read in frame from base 1. The junction carries 9 bases between V and J, which are trimmed by 5 bases and 4 bases respectively. The germline V gene (reference sequence) sets CDR1 to LNHDA and CDR2 to SQIVND. The sequenced sample was peripheral blood. The source is a middle-aged man with acute or convalescent COVID-19. Recombination joined TRBV19 with TRBJ2-7; possibly the D gene is TRBD1, per 5 matching bases. The bases are TGTGCCAGTAGTCCGCAGGGTTACGAGCAGTACTTC. Translated, this gives CASSPQGYEQYF.